This T cell receptor beta chain was captured in a study of blood T cell repertoires in COVID-19. Study-level information: Donors in the United States, Italy and Spain gave samples during acute or convalescent COVID-19. T cells, B-cell-depleted T cells, or PBMCs provided the cDNA or gDNA that served as material.

As handled by the study authors: Reference gene primer amplification yielded estimated nucleated cell counts. Sequenced by immunoSEQ multiplex PCR; TCRdb stores in-frame clones only, minus some. That table furnishes V, J and clone size, whereas the DNA furnished D and trimming. The table lists about 190,000 clones, approximately 90% of them singletons, with less than 5.5% in the top ten. The CDR3 has 12 amino acids. After removal of 5 bases from V and 6 bases from J, the junction contained 1 base not matched to a gene. Germline V gene sequence: CDR1 MNHEY, CDR2 SVGAGI. The origin of this receptor is a human donor in a cohort sampled during active COVID-19. The material sequenced was peripheral blood. The chain has TRBV6-5 and TRBJ1-1; TRBD1 matches 9 bases. The CDR3 sequence is CASSRQGAEAFF. CDR3 bases: TGTGCCAGCAGTCGACAGGGGGCTGAAGCTTTCTTT.